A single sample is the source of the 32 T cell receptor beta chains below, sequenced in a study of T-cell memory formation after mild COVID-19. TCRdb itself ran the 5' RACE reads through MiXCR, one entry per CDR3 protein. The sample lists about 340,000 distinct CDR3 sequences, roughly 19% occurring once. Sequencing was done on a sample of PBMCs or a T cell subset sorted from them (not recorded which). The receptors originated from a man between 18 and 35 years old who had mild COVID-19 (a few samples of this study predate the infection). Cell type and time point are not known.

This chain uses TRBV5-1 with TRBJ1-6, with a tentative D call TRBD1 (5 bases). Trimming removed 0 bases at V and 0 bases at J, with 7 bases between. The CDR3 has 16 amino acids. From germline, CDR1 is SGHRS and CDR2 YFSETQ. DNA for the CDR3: TGCGCCAGCAGCTTGGGGACATTCTCCTATAATTCACCCCTCCACTTT. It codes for CASSLGTFSYNSPLHF.

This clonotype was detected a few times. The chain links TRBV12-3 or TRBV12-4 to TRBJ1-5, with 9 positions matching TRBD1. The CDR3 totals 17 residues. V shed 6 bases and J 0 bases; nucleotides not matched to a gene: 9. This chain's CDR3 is CASSSIATGGSNQPQHF. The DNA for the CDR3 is TGTGCCAGCAGCTCCATCGCGACAGGGGGTAGCAATCAGCCCCAGCATTTT.

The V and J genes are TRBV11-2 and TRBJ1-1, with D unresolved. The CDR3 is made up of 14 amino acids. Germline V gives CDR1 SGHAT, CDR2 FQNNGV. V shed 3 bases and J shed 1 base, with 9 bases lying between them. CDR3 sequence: CASSFYRQNTEAFF. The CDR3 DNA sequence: TGTGCCAGCAGCTTTTATAGACAGAACACTGAAGCTTTCTTT.

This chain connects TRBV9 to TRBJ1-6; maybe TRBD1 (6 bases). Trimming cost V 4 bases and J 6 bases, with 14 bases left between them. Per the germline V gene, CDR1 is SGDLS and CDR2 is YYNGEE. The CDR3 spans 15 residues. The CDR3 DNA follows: TGTGCCAGCAGCCCCTGGACAGAACTTAATTCACCCCTCCACTTT. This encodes CASSPWTELNSPLHF.

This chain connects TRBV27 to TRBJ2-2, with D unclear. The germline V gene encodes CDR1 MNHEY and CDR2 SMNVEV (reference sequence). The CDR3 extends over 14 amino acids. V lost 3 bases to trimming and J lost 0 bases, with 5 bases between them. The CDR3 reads CASSFGANTGELFF. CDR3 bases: TGTGCCAGCAGTTTTGGGGCGAACACCGGGGAGCTGTTTTTT.

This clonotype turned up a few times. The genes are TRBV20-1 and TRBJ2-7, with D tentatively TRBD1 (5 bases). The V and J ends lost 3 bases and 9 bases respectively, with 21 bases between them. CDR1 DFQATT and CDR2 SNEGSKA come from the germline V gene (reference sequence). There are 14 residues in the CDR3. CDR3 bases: TGCAGTGCTAGCGGGCAGGGTCTACCTGAGGTGCAGTACTTC. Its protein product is CSASGQGLPEVQYF.

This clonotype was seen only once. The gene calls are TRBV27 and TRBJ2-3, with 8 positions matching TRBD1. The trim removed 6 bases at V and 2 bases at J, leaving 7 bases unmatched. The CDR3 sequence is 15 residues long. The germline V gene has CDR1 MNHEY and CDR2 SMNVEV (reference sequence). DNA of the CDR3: TGTGCCAGCAGCCCCCTGGACAGGGACACAGATACGCAGTATTTT. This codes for CASSPLDRDTDTQYF.

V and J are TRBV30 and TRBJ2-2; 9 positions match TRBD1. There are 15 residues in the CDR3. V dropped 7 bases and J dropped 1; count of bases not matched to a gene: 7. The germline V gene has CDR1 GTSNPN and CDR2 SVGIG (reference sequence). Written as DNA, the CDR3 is TGTGCCTACCCGCCGGGACAGGGGAACACCGGGGAGCTGTTTTTT. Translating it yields CAYPPGQGNTGELFF.

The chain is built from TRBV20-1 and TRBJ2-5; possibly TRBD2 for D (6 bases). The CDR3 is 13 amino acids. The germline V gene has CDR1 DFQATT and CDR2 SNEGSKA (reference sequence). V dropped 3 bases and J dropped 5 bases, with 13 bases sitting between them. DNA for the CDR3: TGCAGTGCTAGGGCTAGCGTTCGGGAGACCCAGTACTTC. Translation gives CSARASVRETQYF.

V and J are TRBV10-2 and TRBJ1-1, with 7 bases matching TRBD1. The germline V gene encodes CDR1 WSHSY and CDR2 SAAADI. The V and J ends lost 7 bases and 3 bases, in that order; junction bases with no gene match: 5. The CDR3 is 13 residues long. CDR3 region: CASKVRGDTEAFF. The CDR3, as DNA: TGCGCCAGCAAGGTCAGGGGGGACACTGAAGCTTTCTTT.

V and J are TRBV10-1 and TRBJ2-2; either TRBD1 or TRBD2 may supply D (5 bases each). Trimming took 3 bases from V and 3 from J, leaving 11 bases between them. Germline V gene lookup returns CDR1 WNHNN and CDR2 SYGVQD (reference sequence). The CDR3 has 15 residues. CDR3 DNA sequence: TGCGCCAGCAGTGACTGGGACGGAGACACCGGGGAGCTGTTTTTT. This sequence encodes CASSDWDGDTGELFF.

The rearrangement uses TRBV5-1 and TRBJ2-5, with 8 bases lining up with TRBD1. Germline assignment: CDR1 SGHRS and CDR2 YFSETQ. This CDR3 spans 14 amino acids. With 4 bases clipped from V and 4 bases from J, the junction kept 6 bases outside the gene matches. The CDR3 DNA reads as TGCGCCAGCAGCCCGTGGGGGACAGGAGAGACCCAGTACTTC. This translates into CASSPWGTGETQYF.

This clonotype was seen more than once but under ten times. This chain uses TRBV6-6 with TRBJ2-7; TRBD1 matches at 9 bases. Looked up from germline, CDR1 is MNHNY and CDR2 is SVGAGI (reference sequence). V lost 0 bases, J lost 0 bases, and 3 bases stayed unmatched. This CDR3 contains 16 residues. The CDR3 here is CASSYSRDRVSYEQYF. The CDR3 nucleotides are TGTGCCAGCAGTTACTCCCGGGACAGGGTCTCCTACGAGCAGTACTTC.

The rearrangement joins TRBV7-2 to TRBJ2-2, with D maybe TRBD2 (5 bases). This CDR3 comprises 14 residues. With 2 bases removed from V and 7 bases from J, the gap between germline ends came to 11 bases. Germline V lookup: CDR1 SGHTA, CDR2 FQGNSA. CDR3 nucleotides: TGTGCCAGCAGCTTACCATTGGCGGGCGGGGAGCTGTTTTTT. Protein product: CASSLPLAGGELFF.

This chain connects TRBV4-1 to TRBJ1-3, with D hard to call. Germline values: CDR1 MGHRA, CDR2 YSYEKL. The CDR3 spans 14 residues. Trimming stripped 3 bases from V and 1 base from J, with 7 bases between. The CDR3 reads CASSQHGSGNTIYF. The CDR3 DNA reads TGCGCCAGCAGCCAGCACGGGTCTGGAAACACCATATATTTT.

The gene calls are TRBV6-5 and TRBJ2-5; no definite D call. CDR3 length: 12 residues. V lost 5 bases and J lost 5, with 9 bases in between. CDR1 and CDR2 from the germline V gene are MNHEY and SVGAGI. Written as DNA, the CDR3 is TGTGCCAGCAGTGGTTCGTCGGAGACCCAGTACTTC. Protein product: CASSGSSETQYF.

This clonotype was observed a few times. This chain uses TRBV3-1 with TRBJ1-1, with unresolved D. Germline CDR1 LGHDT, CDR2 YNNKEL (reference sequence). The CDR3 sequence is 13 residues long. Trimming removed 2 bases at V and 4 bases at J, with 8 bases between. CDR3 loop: CASSQSSGTEAFF. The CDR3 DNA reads TGTGCCAGCAGCCAATCGTCCGGCACTGAAGCTTTCTTT. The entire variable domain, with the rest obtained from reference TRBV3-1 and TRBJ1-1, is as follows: DTAVSQTPKYLVTQMGNDKSIKCEQNLGHDTMYWYKQDSKKFLKIMFSYNNKELIINETVPNRFSPKSPDKAHLNLHINSLELGDSAVYFCASSQSSGTEAFFGQGTRLTVV.

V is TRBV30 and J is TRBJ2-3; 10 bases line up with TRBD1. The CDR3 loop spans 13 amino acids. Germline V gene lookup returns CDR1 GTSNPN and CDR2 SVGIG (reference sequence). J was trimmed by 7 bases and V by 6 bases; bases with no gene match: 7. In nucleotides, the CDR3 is TGTGCCTGTGGGACAGGGGAGAGAAATACGCAGTATTTT. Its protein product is CACGTGERNTQYF.

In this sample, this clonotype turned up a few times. CDR3 loop: CASSPRLVGETQYF. DNA for the CDR3: TGCGCCAGCAGCCCCCGACTAGTAGGCGAGACCCAGTACTTC. V gene TRBV5-1 combines with J gene TRBJ2-5; possible D gene TRBD2, 6 bases. Germline V gene lookup returns CDR1 SGHRS and CDR2 YFSETQ. The CDR3 consists of 14 residues. The germline V and J ends were trimmed by 4 bases and 5 bases, with 15 bases remaining between them.

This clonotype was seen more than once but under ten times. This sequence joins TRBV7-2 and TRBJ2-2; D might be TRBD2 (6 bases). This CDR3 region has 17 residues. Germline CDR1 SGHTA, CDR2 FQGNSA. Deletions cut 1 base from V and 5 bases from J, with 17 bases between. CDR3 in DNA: TGTGCCAGCAGCTTAGTGTCCGGCGGGGCGCGGACCGGGGAGCTGTTTTTT. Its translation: CASSLVSGGARTGELFF. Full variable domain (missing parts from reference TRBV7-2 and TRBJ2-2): GAGVSQSPSNKVTEKGKDVELRCDPISGHTALYWYRQSLGQGLEFLIYFQGNSAPDKSGLPSDRFSAERTGGSVSTLTIQRTQQEDSAVYLCASSLVSGGARTGELFFGEGSRLTVL.

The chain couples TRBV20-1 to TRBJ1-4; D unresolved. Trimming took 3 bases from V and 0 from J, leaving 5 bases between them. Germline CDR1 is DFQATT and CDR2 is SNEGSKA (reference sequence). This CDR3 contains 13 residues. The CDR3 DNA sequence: TGCAGTGCTAGCCCCTCAACTAATGAAAAACTGTTTTTT. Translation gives CSASPSTNEKLFF.

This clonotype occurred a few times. CDR3 amino acids: CASSAPGQGVGYTF. The CDR3 bases are TGTGCCAGCTCCGCCCCAGGACAGGGGGTTGGCTACACCTTC. V usage is TRBV18 and J usage is TRBJ1-2; TRBD1 matches 10 bases. Trimming took 6 bases from V and 7 from J; bases not matched to a gene: 8. Germline CDR1 is KGHSH and CDR2 is LQKENI. CDR3 length equals 14 residues.

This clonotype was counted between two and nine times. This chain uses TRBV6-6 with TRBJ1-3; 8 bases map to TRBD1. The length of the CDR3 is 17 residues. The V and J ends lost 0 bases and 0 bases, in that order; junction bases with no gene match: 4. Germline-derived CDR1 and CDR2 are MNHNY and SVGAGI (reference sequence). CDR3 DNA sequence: TGTGCCAGCAGTTACTCAGGACAGGGTTACTCTGGAAACACCATATATTTT. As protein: CASSYSGQGYSGNTIYF.

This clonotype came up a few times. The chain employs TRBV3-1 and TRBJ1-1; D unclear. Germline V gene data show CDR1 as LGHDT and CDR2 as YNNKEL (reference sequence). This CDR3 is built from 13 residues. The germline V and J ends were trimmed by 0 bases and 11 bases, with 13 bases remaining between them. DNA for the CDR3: TGTGCCAGCAGCCAAGATAATTGGATTGAGGCTTTCTTT. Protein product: CASSQDNWIEAFF.

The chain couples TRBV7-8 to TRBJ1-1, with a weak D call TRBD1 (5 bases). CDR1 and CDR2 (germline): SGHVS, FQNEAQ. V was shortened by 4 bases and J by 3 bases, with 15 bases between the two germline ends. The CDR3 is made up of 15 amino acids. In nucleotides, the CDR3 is TGTGCCAGCAGCTCCCCACAGGTACCGTACACTGAAGCTTTCTTT. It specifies CASSSPQVPYTEAFF.

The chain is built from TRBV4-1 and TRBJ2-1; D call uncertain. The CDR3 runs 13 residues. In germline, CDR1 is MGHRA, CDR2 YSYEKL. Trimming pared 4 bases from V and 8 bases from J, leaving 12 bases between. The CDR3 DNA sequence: TGCGCCAGCAGCCGTATAGGGTTCTATGAGCAGTTCTTC. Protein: CASSRIGFYEQFF.

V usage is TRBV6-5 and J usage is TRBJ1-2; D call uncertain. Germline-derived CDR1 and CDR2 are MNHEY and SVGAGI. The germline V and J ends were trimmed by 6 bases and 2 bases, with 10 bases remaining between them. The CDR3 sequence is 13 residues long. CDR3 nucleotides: TGTGCCAGCAGACAAGATTCAAACTATGGCTACACCTTC. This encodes CASRQDSNYGYTF.

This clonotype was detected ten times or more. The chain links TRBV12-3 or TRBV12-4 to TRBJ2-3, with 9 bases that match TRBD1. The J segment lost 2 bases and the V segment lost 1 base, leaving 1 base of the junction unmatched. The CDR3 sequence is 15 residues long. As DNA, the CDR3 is TGTGCCAGCAGTTTAGACAGGGGGCACACAGATACGCAGTATTTT. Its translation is CASSLDRGHTDTQYF.

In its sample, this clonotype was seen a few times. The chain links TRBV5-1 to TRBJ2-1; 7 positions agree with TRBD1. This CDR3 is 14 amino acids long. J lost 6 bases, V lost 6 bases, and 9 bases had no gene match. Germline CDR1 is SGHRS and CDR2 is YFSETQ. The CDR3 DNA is TGCGCCAGCATGCTAGGGGGCGCGGGCAATGAGCAGTTCTTC. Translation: CASMLGGAGNEQFF.

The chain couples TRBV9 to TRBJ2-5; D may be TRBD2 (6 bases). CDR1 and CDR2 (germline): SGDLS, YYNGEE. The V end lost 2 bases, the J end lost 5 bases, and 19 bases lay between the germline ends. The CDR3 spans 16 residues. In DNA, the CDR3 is TGTGCCAGCAGCGTTCTGCCGGTTCAAGGAGGGGAGACCCAGTACTTC. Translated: CASSVLPVQGGETQYF. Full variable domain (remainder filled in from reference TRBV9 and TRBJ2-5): DSGVTQTPKHLITATGQRVTLRCSPRSGDLSVYWYQQSLDQGLQFLIQYYNGEERAKGNILERFSAQQFPDLHSELNLSSLELGDSALYFCASSVLPVQGGETQYFGPGTRLLVL.

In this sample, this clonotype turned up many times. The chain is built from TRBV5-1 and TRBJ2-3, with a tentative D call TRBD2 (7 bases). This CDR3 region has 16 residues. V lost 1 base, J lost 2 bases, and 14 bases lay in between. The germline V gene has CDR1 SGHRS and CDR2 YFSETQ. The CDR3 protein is CASSLTGGDHTDTQYF. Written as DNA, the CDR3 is TGCGCCAGCAGCTTGACGGGGGGCGATCACACAGATACGCAGTATTTT.

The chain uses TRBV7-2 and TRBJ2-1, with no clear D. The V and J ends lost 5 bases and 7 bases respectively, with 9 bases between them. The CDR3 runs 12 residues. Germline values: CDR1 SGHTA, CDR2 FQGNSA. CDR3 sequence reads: CASSPYGNEQFF. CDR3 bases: TGTGCCAGCAGCCCATACGGTAATGAGCAGTTCTTC.